The clone carrying this T cell receptor beta chain was found once. The antigen remains unidentified. Using immunoSEQ multiplex PCR, the repertoire was profiled, and TCRdb retains in-frame clones only, with some absent. The table has 50,000 to 60,000 clones, roughly 94% seen once. The sample comes from a study of T cells after posttransplantation cyclophosphamide. The V gene's germline CDR1 is MNHEY and CDR2 SVGAGI. The CDR3 is 13 residues long. Trimming took 6 bases from V and 6 from J; bases not matched to a gene: 6. Findings and caveats of the study: TRB clonality was highly associated with recipient CMV seropositivity and reactivation. Later blood repertoires were often dominated by clones from the donor CD8+ memory compartment. Tissue-infiltrating T cells from skin or gut overlapped little with blood T cells.

On the day of bone marrow donation, the related graft donor provided peripheral blood. This receptor was taken from a woman between 25 and 40 years old in good health and a related stem cell transplant donor. The chain couples TRBV6-5 to TRBJ1-2; TRBD1 agrees at 8 bases. Sequenced sample: PBMCs. The CDR3 DNA follows: TGTGCCAGCAGGGCAGGGGGCGATAATGGCTACACCTTC. Protein product: CASRAGGDNGYTF.